These 13 T cell receptor beta chains came from one sample sequenced in a study of T cells in Graves' hyperthyroidism and ophthalmopathy. There were TCR beta CDR3 regions amplified from RNA transcripts. Initially, a first-round RT-PCR of the TCR CDR3 employed the HTBI primer set. MiXCR was run by TCRdb on the multiplex PCR reads, yielding one entry per CDR3 protein. The sample records some 600,000 distinct CDR3 sequences, around 14% being singletons. The sample comprised blood. The receptor set was obtained from a woman in her twenties or thirties with Graves' hyperthyroidism that later progressed to Graves' ophthalmopathy.

This clonotype showed up many times. J is TRBJ2-5 and V is TRBV27; 8 bases are shared with TRBD2. The CDR3 is made up of 16 amino acids. V gave up 2 bases and J gave up 4 bases; unmatched junction bases: 9. Germline V gene lookup returns CDR1 MNHEY and CDR2 SMNVEV (reference sequence). The CDR3 bases are TGTGCCAGCAGTTTACTGACTAGCGTGGGGGGAGAGACCCAGTACTTC. Translating it yields CASSLLTSVGGETQYF.

This clonotype was counted ten times or more. The J gene is TRBJ2-5, the V gene TRBV12-3 or TRBV12-4; D unresolved. The length of the CDR3 is 13 residues. The ends were cut back, 2 bases at V and 0 bases at J, with 4 bases in the middle. CDR3 nucleotide sequence: TGTGCCAGCAGTTTAACTTACCAAGAGACCCAGTACTTC. Its protein is CASSLTYQETQYF.

In this sample, this clonotype turned up many times. The rearrangement uses TRBV2 and TRBJ2-6, with D perhaps TRBD1 (5 bases). The CDR3 has 18 amino acids. Trimming left V 3 bases short and J 0 bases short, with 15 bases between. Germline CDR1 and CDR2: SNHLY and FYNNEI. This chain's CDR3 is CASSDPGPSISGANVLTF. In nucleotides, the CDR3 is TGTGCCAGCAGTGATCCAGGGCCCTCCATCTCTGGGGCCAACGTCCTGACTTTC.

This clonotype came up a few times. J is TRBJ2-1 and V is TRBV6-2 or TRBV6-3, with a tentative D call TRBD2 (6 bases). CDR1 is MNHEY and CDR2 is SVGEGT in the germline V gene. V was pared by 9 bases and J by 2 bases, with 14 bases between. CDR3 length equals 14 residues. The CDR3 DNA reads as TGTGCCAGGGGGGGTCTAGATCCCTACAATGAGCAGTTCTTC. Amino acid sequence: CARGGLDPYNEQFF.

This clonotype has ten or more counts. The rearrangement joins TRBV6-1 to TRBJ2-2, with D tentatively TRBD2 (5 bases). V was cut by 4 bases and J by 7 bases, with 7 bases left in between. The germline gives CDR1 MNHNS, CDR2 SASEGT. The CDR3 contains 12 residues. For the CDR3, the DNA is TGTGCCAGCAGTGCGGGAATCGGGGAGCTGTTTTTT. Amino acids: CASSAGIGELFF.

In this sample, this clonotype turned up many times. This rearrangement joins TRBV6-2 or TRBV6-3 to TRBJ2-7, with a tentative D call TRBD1 (6 bases). The CDR3 length is 14 residues. Germline loops: CDR1 MNHEY, CDR2 SVGEGT. The V end lost 5 bases, the J end lost 5 bases, and 16 bases lay between the germline ends. Written as DNA, the CDR3 is TGTGCCAGCAGTGACAGACTACAGGGCCACGAGCAGTACTTC. As protein: CASSDRLQGHEQYF.

Ten or more counts support this clonotype. V is TRBV27 and J is TRBJ2-3; 9 positions agree with TRBD1. The CDR3 contains 18 residues. In germline, CDR1 is MNHEY, CDR2 SMNVEV (reference sequence). J lost 0 bases, V lost 6 bases, and 13 bases had no gene match. The CDR3 protein is CASSPWTGELSSTDTQYF. The CDR3 DNA reads TGTGCCAGCAGCCCTTGGACAGGGGAGTTAAGTAGCACAGATACGCAGTATTTT.

Many counts were recorded for this clonotype. The chain combines TRBV3-2 with TRBJ2-1; TRBD1 is the table's D call, not checked against the DNA. TRBV3-2 is a pseudogene segment. CDR3 length: 14 amino acids. CDR3 DNA: TGTGCCAGCATCGCAACAGGGGATTACAATGAGCAGTTCTTC. Its translation: CASIATGDYNEQFF.

This clonotype has more than one count but fewer than ten. The J gene is TRBJ2-7, the V gene TRBV11-2, with 7 nucleotides matching TRBD2. Germline CDR1 is SGHAT and CDR2 is FQNNGV. V was clipped by 6 bases and J by 0 bases; unmatched bases: 14. The CDR3 extends over 17 amino acids. The DNA of the CDR3 is TGTGCCAGCAGGTTTGCCTCCGCGGGAGCCTTCTCCTACGAGCAGTACTTC. It is translated as CASRFASAGAFSYEQYF.

This clonotype was detected many times. The J gene is TRBJ2-1, the V gene TRBV11-2, with 7 bases fitting TRBD2. With 3 bases clipped from V and 2 bases from J, the junction kept 13 bases outside the gene matches. Germline loops: CDR1 SGHAT, CDR2 FQNNGV. The CDR3 length is 18 residues. CDR3 region: CASSFAAGVVFTYNEQFF. CDR3 DNA sequence: TGTGCCAGCAGCTTTGCGGCGGGAGTGGTTTTCACCTACAATGAGCAGTTCTTC. Full variable domain (remainder filled in from reference TRBV11-2 and TRBJ2-1): EAGVAQSPRYKIIEKRQSVAFWCNPISGHATLYWYQQILGQGPKLLIQFQNNGVVDDSQLPKDRFSAERLKGVDSTLKIQPAKLEDSAVYLCASSFAAGVVFTYNEQFFGPGTRLTVL.

This clonotype was found many times. The V gene is TRBV29-1, the J gene TRBJ2-1; TRBD2 might be the D (6 bases). There are 15 residues in the CDR3. The germline gives CDR1 SQVTM, CDR2 ANQGSEA. Trimming shortened V by 4 bases and J by 3 bases, and 16 bases separated the two germline ends. CDR3 bases: TGCAGCGTTGGGGGAGGTGGGGTTGGCTACAATGAGCAGTTCTTC. Protein sequence: CSVGGGGVGYNEQFF.

To note about this clonotype: The conserved closing phenylalanine or tryptophan is absent in this CDR3, likely reflecting a read error. The chain combines TRBV28 with TRBJ1-5; no clear D gene. Germline loops: CDR1 MDHEN, CDR2 SYDVKM. Trimming cost V 2 bases and J 3 bases, with 2 bases left between them. This CDR3 is 12 amino acids long. As DNA, the CDR3 is TGTGCCAGCAGTTTAAACAATCAGCCCCAGCATCTT. Translating gives CASSLNNQPQHL.

Many counts were recorded for this clonotype. The CDR3 region is CASSIGLAETQYF. The CDR3, as DNA: TGTGCCAGCAGTATTGGACTAGCAGAGACCCAGTACTTC. The chain employs TRBV28 and TRBJ2-5; 8 nucleotides line up with TRBD2. V was clipped by 5 bases and J by 4 bases; unmatched bases: 3. The CDR3 is 13 residues long. Germline V lookup: CDR1 MDHEN, CDR2 SYDVKM.